The 3 T cell receptor beta chains given below trace back to one sample, sequenced in a study of control samples from healthy donors and cancer patients. TCRdb's copy holds only in-frame clones and misses some; the assay was immunoSEQ multiplex PCR. The data contain around 100,000 clones, around 90% of them seen just once; the ten biggest clones take up 2% to 3%. The sequencing input was blood. Receptor source: a young woman in good health.

The chain recombines TRBV19 with TRBJ2-6; TRBD2 agrees at 13 bases. The ends lost 5 bases at V and 2 bases at J; junction bases unmatched: 6. Germline CDR1 LNHDA, CDR2 SQIVND (reference sequence). CDR3 length equals 18 residues. CDR3 in DNA: TGTGCCAGTAGTCCCCCGGGACTAGCGGGGACTGGGGCCAACGTCCTGACTTTC. This codes for CASSPPGLAGTGANVLTF.

This clone occurred once. V gene TRBV6-6 combines with J gene TRBJ1-1; D might be TRBD1 (5 bases). This CDR3 has 15 residues. Trimming took off 4 bases at V and 4 bases at J, with 16 bases between the two ends. Germline V gene lookup returns CDR1 MNHNY and CDR2 SVGAGI (reference sequence). CDR3 nucleotides: TGTGCCAGCAGTTTAGATTCGGGGGTTGGCACTGAAGCTTTCTTT. Protein product: CASSLDSGVGTEAFF.

This sequence joins TRBV18 and TRBJ1-2; D gene uncertain. The CDR3 runs 15 residues. V shed 1 base and J shed 1 base, with 10 bases lying between them. CDR1 is KGHSH and CDR2 is LQKENI in the germline V gene. CDR3 DNA: TGTGCCAGCTCACCACAGCGTCAAGATAACTATGGCTACACCTTC. This sequence encodes CASSPQRQDNYGYTF.